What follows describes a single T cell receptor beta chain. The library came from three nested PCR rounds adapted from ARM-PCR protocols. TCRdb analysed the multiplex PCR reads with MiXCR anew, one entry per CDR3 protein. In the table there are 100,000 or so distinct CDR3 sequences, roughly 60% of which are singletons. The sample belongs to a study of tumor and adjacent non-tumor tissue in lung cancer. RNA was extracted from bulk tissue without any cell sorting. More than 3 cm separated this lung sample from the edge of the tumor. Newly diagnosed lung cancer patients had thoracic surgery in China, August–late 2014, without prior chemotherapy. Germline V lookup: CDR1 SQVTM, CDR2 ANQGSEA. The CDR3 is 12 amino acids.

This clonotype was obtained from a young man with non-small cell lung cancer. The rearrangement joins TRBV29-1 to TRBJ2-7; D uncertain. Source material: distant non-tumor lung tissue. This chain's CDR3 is CNFRLNSYEQYF. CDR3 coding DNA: TGCAACTTCAGACTGAACTCCTACGAGCAGTACTTC.